In this sample, the clone carrying this T cell receptor (beta chain) turned up a few times. Its antigen is as yet unknown. The data were obtained in a study of T cell repertoires in cytomegalovirus infection. Whole-study context: HLA-C-restricted CMV epitopes, recently identified, and well-studied HLA-B-restricted ones were used by the study. Both CMV infection and a matching HLA type were indicated by public TCR beta signatures.

TCRdb independently ran MiXCR on the reads; one entry per CDR3 protein. The sample gives over 95,000 distinct CDR3 sequences, 30% to 35% of which show up once; less than 45% is in the top ten. This CDR3 is built from 14 residues. Germline V CDR1 and CDR2: MNHEY, SVGAGI. V was pared by 4 bases and J by 9 bases, with 8 bases of the junction left unmatched. Study-level findings and limits: Dominant in the ex vivo response were TCR beta clonotypes restricted by HLA-C and specific for CMV. Cumulative frequency of public TCR beta families picked out carriers of CMV plus the relevant HLA.

This clonotype was sampled from a human donor in good health (CMV status not recorded). Some clones in this sample may be carry-over from other donors' samples. The V gene is TRBV6-5, the J gene TRBJ2-1; 8 positions match TRBD1. Sequencing used CD8+ T cells from cultured PBMCs, obtained from culture after CMV antigen stimulation. CDR3 sequence reads: CASSLTGALTEQFF. The CDR3 DNA sequence: TGTGCCAGCAGTTTGACAGGGGCCCTAACTGAGCAGTTCTTC.